The clone carrying this T cell receptor (beta chain) has a single count. The antigen is not known. V was clipped by 4 bases and J by 2 bases; unmatched bases: 3. The CDR3 totals 15 residues. Germline V CDR1 and CDR2: SNHLY, FYNNEI. This record belongs to a study of spatial heterogeneity in lung cancer. Study as a whole: Follow-up PBMC specimens underwent sequencing when available; their median timing was about 2 years after resection. Raw reads contained each unique TCR and UMI combination more than ten times on average. Study-level results: Follow-up blood showed ubiquitous expanded tumor TCRs less than blood at resection did.

The time point: blood at routine non-recurrence follow-up after resection. Material for sequencing was whole RNA from tumor, nontumor lung or frozen PBMC, left unsorted. TCRdb independently ran MiXCR on the 5' RACE reads; one entry per CDR3 protein. Found here are about 100,000 distinct CDR3 sequences, approximately 19% of them singletons; the top ten hold just over 20%. This chain uses TRBV2 with TRBJ1-4; 8 nucleotides line up with TRBD1. This clonotype was obtained from a male donor with early-stage non-small cell lung cancer. The sample consisted of PBMCs, taken at follow-up. In DNA form, the CDR3 reads TGTGCCAGCAGTGGGCAGGGGGCCACTAATGAAAAACTGTTTTTT. Translating gives CASSGQGATNEKLFF.